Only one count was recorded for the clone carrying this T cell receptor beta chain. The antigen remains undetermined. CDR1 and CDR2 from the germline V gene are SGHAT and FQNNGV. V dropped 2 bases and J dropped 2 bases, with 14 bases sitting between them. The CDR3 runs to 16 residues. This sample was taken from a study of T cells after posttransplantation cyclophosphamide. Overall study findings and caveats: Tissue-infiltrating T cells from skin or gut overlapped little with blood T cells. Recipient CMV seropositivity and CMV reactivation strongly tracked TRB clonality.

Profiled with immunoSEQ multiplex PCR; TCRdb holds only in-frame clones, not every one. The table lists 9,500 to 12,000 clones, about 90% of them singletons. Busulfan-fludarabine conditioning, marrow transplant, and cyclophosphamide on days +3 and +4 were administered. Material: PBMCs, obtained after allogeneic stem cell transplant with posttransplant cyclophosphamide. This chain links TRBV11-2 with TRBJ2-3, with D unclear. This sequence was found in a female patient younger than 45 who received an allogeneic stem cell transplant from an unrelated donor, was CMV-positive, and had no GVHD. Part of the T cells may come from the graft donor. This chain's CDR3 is CASSLSSTLDTDTQYF. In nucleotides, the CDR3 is TGTGCCAGCAGCTTAAGCTCCACTCTTGACACAGATACGCAGTATTTT.